A single sample gave rise to the 3 T cell receptor beta chains below, sequenced in a study of T cells in Graves' hyperthyroidism and ophthalmopathy. TCR beta CDR3 regions were amplified from RNA transcripts. The HTBI primer set drove a first-round RT-PCR of the TCR CDR3. TCRdb re-derived calls from the multiplex PCR reads in MiXCR, one entry per CDR3 protein. The table records under 350,000 distinct CDR3 sequences, roughly an eighth of them present only once. The sequencing sample was made of blood. Receptor source: a woman aged 40 to 50 with Graves' hyperthyroidism.

This clonotype was recorded many times. V is TRBV29-1 and J is TRBJ1-1; D is unclear. CDR1 and CDR2 from the germline V gene are SQVTM and ANQGSEA. This CDR3 is 11 amino acids long. The V gene lost 4 bases and the J gene lost 0 bases, with 3 bases spanning the gap. CDR3: CSVVVNTEAFF. CDR3 bases: TGCAGCGTTGTGGTGAACACTGAAGCTTTCTTT.

This clonotype came up a few times. This chain connects TRBV5-1 to TRBJ2-2; 7 bases line up with TRBD2. Germline CDR1 and CDR2: SGHRS and YFSETQ. This CDR3 contains 16 residues. Trimming cost V 0 bases and J 1 base; bases outside gene matches: 3. CDR3 residues: CASSLVPGGNTGELFF. In DNA form, the CDR3 reads TGCGCCAGCAGCTTGGTTCCGGGAGGGAACACCGGGGAGCTGTTTTTT.

Notes on this clonotype: A much more abundant neighbour one base away suggests this may be a read error. The chain carries TRBV27 and TRBJ1-1; D unclear. The CDR3 contains 13 residues. V was trimmed by 8 bases and J by 0 bases, leaving 10 bases between them. Germline values: CDR1 MNHEY, CDR2 SMNVEV (reference sequence). The CDR3: CASGLGLNTEAFF. DNA for the CDR3: TGTGCCAGCGGGCTAGGGCTGAACACTGAAGCTTTCTTT.